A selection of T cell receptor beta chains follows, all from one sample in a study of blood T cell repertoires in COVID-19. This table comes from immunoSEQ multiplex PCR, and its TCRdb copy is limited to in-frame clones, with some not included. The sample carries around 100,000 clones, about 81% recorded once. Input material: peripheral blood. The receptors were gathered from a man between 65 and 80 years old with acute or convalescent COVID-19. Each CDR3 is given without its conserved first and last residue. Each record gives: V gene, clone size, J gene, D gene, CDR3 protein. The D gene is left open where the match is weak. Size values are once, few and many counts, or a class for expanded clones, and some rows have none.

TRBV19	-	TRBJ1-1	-	ASSITRQNTEAF
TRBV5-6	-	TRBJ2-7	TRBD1	ASSRGTGGLEQY
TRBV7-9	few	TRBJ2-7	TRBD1	ASSPRQGRGYEQY
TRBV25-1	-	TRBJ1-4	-	ASSAYEKLF
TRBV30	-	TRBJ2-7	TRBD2	AWRRQGLAGKYEQY
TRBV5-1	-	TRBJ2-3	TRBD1	ASSPGRGTGLPDTQY
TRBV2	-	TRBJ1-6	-	ASSVSPRAESSYNSPLH
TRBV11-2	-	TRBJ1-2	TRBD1	ASSLNRGVKGYT
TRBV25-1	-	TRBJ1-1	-	ASTQGNTEAF
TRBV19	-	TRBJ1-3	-	ASSNGGPGNTIY
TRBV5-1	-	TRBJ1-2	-	ASSLGSTNYGYT
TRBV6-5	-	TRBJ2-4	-	ASSVAGSRNIQY
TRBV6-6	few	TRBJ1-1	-	ASSYSLARNTEAF
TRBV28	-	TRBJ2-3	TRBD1	ASTSPTGASTDTQY
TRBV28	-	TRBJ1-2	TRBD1	ASRPFTGTGAYGYT
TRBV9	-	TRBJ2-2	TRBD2	ASSGGSGGRTGELF
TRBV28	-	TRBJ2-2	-	ASGRGLSNTGELF
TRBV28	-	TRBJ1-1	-	ASSLLGTTPNTEAF
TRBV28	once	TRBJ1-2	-	ASSLSETPYGYT
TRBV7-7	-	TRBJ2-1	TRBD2	ASSPAGGSYNEQF
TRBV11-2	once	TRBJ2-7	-	ASRRPGRDYEQY
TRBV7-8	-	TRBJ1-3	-	ASSVDGSSGRGTIY